A single sample is the source of the 21 T cell receptor beta chains below, sequenced in a study of breast tumors, draining lymph nodes, adjacent tissues. TCRdb re-derived calls from the multiplex PCR reads in MiXCR, one entry per CDR3 protein. Of under 85,000 distinct CDR3 sequences in the sample, about 21% were seen once. Breast cancer patients provided tissue from their axillary draining lymph nodes. Sequencing was performed on axillary lymph node tissue. Receptors originate from a female donor with breast cancer. Some clones in this sample may be carry-over from other donors' samples.

The V gene is TRBV27, the J gene TRBJ2-1, with 10 positions matching TRBD1. Trimming at V came to 6 bases and at J to 7 bases, leaving 15 bases not matched to a gene. The CDR3 loop spans 17 amino acids. Germline V lookup: CDR1 MNHEY, CDR2 SMNVEV (reference sequence). The chain's CDR3 is CASRSTLGTGVGNEQFF. CDR3 nucleotide sequence: TGTGCCAGCAGGTCTACCCTCGGGACAGGGGTAGGTAATGAGCAGTTCTTC.

This clonotype was seen repeatedly, ten times or more. V and J are TRBV9 and TRBJ1-3; 7 bases agree with TRBD1. This CDR3 comprises 16 residues. Looked up from germline, CDR1 is SGDLS and CDR2 is YYNGEE. The trim removed 4 bases at V and 1 base at J, leaving 8 bases unmatched. The CDR3: CASSFRTGFSGNTIYF. DNA for the CDR3: TGTGCCAGCAGCTTCCGGACAGGCTTTTCTGGAAACACCATATATTTT.

This clonotype was found many times. The gene calls are TRBV29-1 and TRBJ2-7; maybe TRBD1 (6 bases). V was trimmed by 3 bases and J by 5 bases, leaving 14 bases between them. In germline, CDR1 is SQVTM, CDR2 ANQGSEA. The CDR3 has 13 amino acids. This CDR3 is CSVEFTGTHEQYF. In DNA form, the CDR3 reads TGCAGCGTTGAGTTTACAGGGACGCACGAGCAGTACTTC.

This clonotype was recorded many times. The V and J genes are TRBV6-1 and TRBJ2-7, with 11 bases matching TRBD2. Germline V gene data show CDR1 as MNHNS and CDR2 as SASEGT. J was trimmed by 3 bases and V by 6 bases; bases with no gene match: 7. The CDR3 runs to 15 residues. The CDR3 here is CASRELAGGYYEQYF. The DNA of the CDR3 is TGTGCCAGCAGGGAGCTAGCGGGAGGATACTACGAGCAGTACTTC.

This clonotype was observed many times. The chain couples TRBV7-9 to TRBJ1-3; D remains unclear. The CDR3 is 14 residues long. V was clipped by 6 bases and J by 4 bases, with 13 bases between them. Germline V gives CDR1 SEHNR, CDR2 FQNEAQ (reference sequence). In DNA form, the CDR3 reads TGTGCCAGCAGTAACTCGGTGAGAGGAAACACCATATATTTT. This sequence encodes CASSNSVRGNTIYF. The full variable domain, completed using reference TRBV7-9 and TRBJ1-3, is DTGVSQNPRHKITKRGQNVTFRCDPISEHNRLYWYRQTLGQGPEFLTYFQNEAQLEKSRLLSDRFSAERPKGSFSTLEIQRTEQGDSAMYLCASSNSVRGNTIYFGEGSWLTVV.

In its sample, this clonotype was seen many times. The rearrangement uses TRBV11-1 and TRBJ2-7, with 12 bases matching TRBD2. The CDR3 contains 15 residues. Germline lookup yields CDR1 SGHAT and CDR2 FQDESV (reference sequence). With 1 base clipped from V and 3 bases from J, the junction kept 1 base outside the gene matches. The CDR3 nucleotides are TGTGCCAGCAGCTTAGGACTAGCGGGAGTCTACGAGCAGTACTTC. Protein: CASSLGLAGVYEQYF. The complete variable domain, with remaining parts taken from reference TRBV11-1 and TRBJ2-7, reads EAEVAQSPRYKITEKSQAVAFWCDPISGHATLYWYRQILGQGPELLVQFQDESVVDDSQLPKDRFSAERLKGVDSTLKIQPAELGDSAMYLCASSLGLAGVYEQYFGPGTRLTVT.

The chain combines TRBV4-3 with TRBJ1-5; tentative D call: TRBD1 (6 bases). V was cut by 0 bases and J by 4 bases, with 13 bases left in between. The CDR3 has 16 amino acids. Germline CDR1 LGHNA, CDR2 YSLEER. The CDR3, as DNA: TGCGCCAGCAGCCAAGACGGGACAAGAAGAAATCAGCCCCAGCATTTT. Amino acids: CASSQDGTRRNQPQHF.

This clonotype was seen at least ten times. V usage is TRBV11-3 and J usage is TRBJ2-7; TRBD1 aligns across 11 bases. Germline V gives CDR1 SGHNT, CDR2 YENEEA. The CDR3 is 15 residues long. J lost 3 bases, V lost 4 bases, and 5 bases had no gene match. CDR3 DNA: TGTGCCAGCAGCTACACCGGGACAGGGGGCTACGAGCAGTACTTC. Amino acid sequence: CASSYTGTGGYEQYF.

This clonotype was found many times. The chain has TRBV20-1 and TRBJ2-3, with 11 bases that match TRBD2. J lost 8 bases, V lost 4 bases, and 11 bases had no gene match. This CDR3 is built from 15 residues. CDR1 and CDR2 from the germline V gene are DFQATT and SNEGSKA (reference sequence). CDR3 region: CSAKSGTSGRPTQYF. CDR3 DNA: TGCAGTGCTAAATCTGGGACTAGCGGAAGACCTACGCAGTATTTT.

This clonotype came up many times. V and J are TRBV7-2 and TRBJ2-3; the D gene is possibly TRBD2 (5 bases). This CDR3 has 13 residues. Between the trimmed V and J ends, which lost 1 base and 5 bases, there was a span of 7 bases. CDR1 is SGHTA, CDR2 FQGNSA, per germline. In nucleotides, the CDR3 is TGTGCCAGCAGCTTAGACCGGGGAGATACGCAGTATTTT. Its translation is CASSLDRGDTQYF.

CDR3: CASKKQGVRSGELFF. The CDR3 coding sequence is TGTGCCAGCAAAAAACAGGGGGTGAGGTCCGGGGAGCTGTTTTTT. The chain uses TRBV28 and TRBJ2-2, with 8 nucleotides matching TRBD1. J lost 6 bases, V lost 7 bases, and 10 bases had no gene match. This CDR3 contains 15 residues. The germline V gene encodes CDR1 MDHEN and CDR2 SYDVKM. Drawing the rest from reference TRBV28 and TRBJ2-2, the complete variable domain is DVKVTQSSRYLVKRTGEKVFLECVQDMDHENMFWYRQDPGLGLRLIYFSYDVKMKEKGDIPEGYSVSREKKERFSLILESASTNQTSMYLCASKKQGVRSGELFFGEGSRLTVL.

This clonotype was recorded at least ten times. This chain connects TRBV7-9 to TRBJ2-3; tentatively, D is TRBD1 (5 bases). The V and J ends lost 1 base and 1 base respectively, with 6 bases between them. The CDR3 length is 14 residues. Germline assignment: CDR1 SEHNR and CDR2 FQNEAQ (reference sequence). CDR3 in amino acids: CASSLGQRTDTQYF. Written as DNA, the CDR3 is TGTGCCAGCAGCTTAGGACAGCGCACAGATACGCAGTATTTT.

This clonotype was counted ten times or more. This chain joins TRBV10-3 and TRBJ2-1, with 14 nucleotides matching TRBD2. CDR1 is ENHRY, CDR2 SYGVKD, per germline. The CDR3 has 17 residues. J gave up 7 bases and V 2 bases, and 7 bases lay outside the gene matches. The chain's CDR3 is CAISEPYGTSGRNEQFF. In nucleotides, the CDR3 is TGTGCCATCAGTGAGCCCTATGGGACTAGCGGGAGAAATGAGCAGTTCTTC.

Concerning this clonotype itself: This may be a read error, as it is one base from a much larger clone. The chain uses TRBV20-1 and TRBJ2-3, with unresolved D. The CDR3 has 14 residues. Trimming removed 0 bases from V and 4 bases from J, with 11 bases in between. Germline assignment: CDR1 DFQATT and CDR2 SNEGSKA (reference sequence). The CDR3 loop reads CSARDQVRSDTQYF. The CDR3 region has the DNA TGCAGTGCTAGAGATCAAGTGAGATCAGATACGCAGTATTTT.

This sequence joins TRBV6-1 and TRBJ1-3, with D uncertain. The V end was cut by 7 bases, the J end by 5 bases, with 27 bases between. This CDR3 spans 18 amino acids. The germline CDR1 and CDR2 sequences are MNHNS and SASEGT. Here the CDR3 reads CASKQTSTWAEFRNTIYF. Here the CDR3 DNA reads TGTGCCAGCAAGCAAACATCTACGTGGGCCGAATTTCGAAACACCATATATTTT.

There are many counts of this clonotype. The chain links TRBV6-2 or TRBV6-3 to TRBJ2-3; 7 bases align to TRBD1. CDR1 and CDR2 (germline): MNHEY, SVGEGT. Trimming cost V 2 bases and J 2 bases; bases outside gene matches: 4. The CDR3 totals 15 residues. This chain's CDR3 is CASSYGQAHTDTQYF. Here the CDR3 DNA reads TGTGCCAGCAGTTACGGACAGGCACACACAGATACGCAGTATTTT.

In regard to this clonotype: This may stem from a read error, because a much larger clone lies one nucleotide away. The J gene is TRBJ2-5, the V gene TRBV11-3; 9 bases line up with TRBD1. Germline V gives CDR1 SGHNT, CDR2 YENEEA. The CDR3 extends over 15 amino acids. Written as DNA, the CDR3 is TGTGCCAGCAGCCCCGCCGGACAGGGGAAAGAGACCCAGCACTTC. Protein product: CASSPAGQGKETQHF.

This clonotype was seen many times. V usage is TRBV6-1 and J usage is TRBJ1-2; D is perhaps TRBD1 (5 bases). CDR1 and CDR2 (germline): MNHNS, SASEGT. Trimming took 3 bases from V and 5 from J, leaving 10 bases between them. This CDR3 is 13 amino acids long. The CDR3 region has the DNA TGTGCCAGCAGTGAGAGGGCAGGGTATGGCTACACCTTC. Translated, it gives CASSERAGYGYTF.

In its sample, this clonotype was seen a few times. The CDR3 DNA reads TGTGCCAGCAGCTCCGGACGGGGGGAAGTCCTGACTTTC. It is translated as CASSSGRGEVLTF. The chain carries TRBV11-3 and TRBJ2-6; 7 nucleotides align to TRBD2. Trimming took 4 bases from V and 13 from J; bases not matched to a gene: 7. In germline, CDR1 is SGHNT, CDR2 YENEEA. The CDR3 has 13 amino acids.

The sample holds many counts of this clonotype. This chain uses TRBV13 with TRBJ2-7, with 13 bases fitting TRBD2. V lost 3 bases and J lost 6; bases outside the gene matches: 8. CDR3 length equals 16 residues. Germline V lookup: CDR1 PRHDT, CDR2 FYEKMQ (reference sequence). CDR3 nucleotides: TGTGCCAGCAGCTTCTACGGGACTAGCGGGATTTCCGAGCAGTACTTC. Protein: CASSFYGTSGISEQYF.

This clonotype was seen at least ten times. The V gene is TRBV20-1, the J gene TRBJ2-3; D remains ambiguous. The germline V gene has CDR1 DFQATT and CDR2 SNEGSKA (reference sequence). The CDR3 has 11 amino acids. V was clipped by 6 bases and J by 5 bases, with 9 bases between them. Here the CDR3 reads CSASVIDTQYF. The CDR3 DNA reads TGCAGTGCAAGCGTCATAGATACGCAGTATTTT.